The 18 T cell receptor beta chains listed next were all sequenced from one sample in a study of blood T cell repertoires in COVID-19. Repertoires were generated with immunoSEQ multiplex PCR, while TCRdb's copy carries only in-frame clones and drops some. The data hold roughly 150,000 clones, with roughly 84% observed a single time. The source material was PBMCs or T cells enriched from blood (not recorded which). The receptor set was obtained from a man between 65 and 85 years old who had been exposed to COVID-19.

This clone was detected a few times. The chain couples TRBV7-9 to TRBJ1-3; the D gene is possibly TRBD1 (5 bases). V was pared by 5 bases and J by 5 bases, with 16 bases between. The CDR3 spans 15 residues. Germline CDR1 reads SEHNR; CDR2 reads FQNEAQ (reference sequence). CDR3 sequence: CASSLAGGRRNTIYF. The CDR3, as DNA: TGTGCCAGCAGCCTCGCGGGGGGTAGAAGAAACACCATATATTTT.

This chain joins TRBV28 and TRBJ1-2, with TRBD1 matching over 7 bases. In germline, CDR1 is MDHEN, CDR2 SYDVKM. The J segment lost 2 bases and the V segment lost 4 bases, leaving 7 bases of the junction unmatched. This CDR3 spans 15 amino acids. CDR3 nucleotides: TGTGCCAGCAGTTCCGGGACAGCTTCCAACTATGGCTACACCTTC. Its protein is CASSSGTASNYGYTF.

The chain combines TRBV11-2 with TRBJ1-3; D gene unclear. Germline CDR1 and CDR2: SGHAT and FQNNGV. CDR3 length: 15 amino acids. Trimming cost V 3 bases and J 1 base, with 10 bases left between them. The CDR3 DNA reads TGTGCCAGCAGCTTCGACAAAGGATCTGGAAACACCATATATTTT. Its protein is CASSFDKGSGNTIYF.

The chain has TRBV27 and TRBJ1-5; unclear D gene. CDR3 size: 13 residues. V was pared by 8 bases and J by 3 bases, with 11 bases between. CDR1 and CDR2 from the germline V gene are MNHEY and SMNVEV (reference sequence). CDR3 DNA: TGTGCCAGCGGAACAGCTTTCAATCAGCCCCAGCATTTT. Residues: CASGTAFNQPQHF.

The chain has TRBV7-8 and TRBJ1-5; D possibly corresponds to TRBD1 (5 bases). The ends were cut back, 3 bases at V and 5 bases at J, with 8 bases in the middle. Germline values: CDR1 SGHVS, CDR2 FQNEAQ. This CDR3 has 13 amino acids. In DNA form, the CDR3 reads TGTGCCAGCAGCTTCGCGGGGGATCAGCCCCAGCATTTT. It specifies CASSFAGDQPQHF.

V usage is TRBV5-8 and J usage is TRBJ2-3; 7 bases agree with TRBD1. Trimming at V came to 0 bases and at J to 4 bases, leaving 8 bases not matched to a gene. CDR1 SGHTS and CDR2 YDEGEE come from the germline V gene. The length of the CDR3 is 16 residues. The DNA of the CDR3 is TGTGCCAGCAGCTTGGGAGGGGGCTGGACGGCAGATACGCAGTATTTT. Translating gives CASSLGGGWTADTQYF.

The chain uses TRBV5-4 and TRBJ1-2; possibly TRBD1 for D (6 bases). Germline loops: CDR1 SGHNT, CDR2 YYREEE (reference sequence). V gave up 4 bases and J gave up 4 bases, with 17 bases separating them. This CDR3 region has 15 residues. The DNA for the CDR3 is TGTGCCAGCAGCCCCCCACAGGGTAAAGGCTATGGCTACACCTTC. Amino acid sequence: CASSPPQGKGYGYTF.

CDR3 loop: CASSRTAQSSYNSPLHF. The CDR3 nucleotides are TGTGCCAGCAGCAGGACAGCCCAAAGCTCCTATAATTCACCCCTCCACTTT. The chain employs TRBV6-4 and TRBJ1-6, with D possibly matching TRBD1 (6 bases). Trimming left V 6 bases short and J 0 bases short, with 15 bases between. Germline V lookup: CDR1 MRHNA, CDR2 SNTAGT. CDR3 length: 17 amino acids.

CDR3 protein: CASSFTGTYEQYF. CDR3 DNA sequence: TGTGCCAGCAGTTTTACAGGGACCTACGAGCAGTACTTC. The V gene is TRBV7-9, the J gene TRBJ2-7, with a tentative D call TRBD1 (6 bases). V lost 6 bases to trimming and J lost 2 bases, with 11 bases between them. The CDR3 spans 13 residues. Germline V gene data show CDR1 as SEHNR and CDR2 as FQNEAQ (reference sequence).

The chain links TRBV7-6 to TRBJ1-1; 8 bases are a match to TRBD1. V was clipped by 5 bases and J by 0 bases; unmatched bases: 14. Germline assignment: CDR1 SGHVS and CDR2 FNYEAQ. The CDR3 runs 18 residues. As DNA, the CDR3 is TGTGCCAGCAGCACTAAGGGAGGTGGGACAGGACTGAACACTGAAGCTTTCTTT. This codes for CASSTKGGGTGLNTEAFF.

The V gene is TRBV4-3, the J gene TRBJ1-2; D unclear. The germline gives CDR1 LGHNA, CDR2 YSLEER. This CDR3 has 13 residues. V shed 0 bases and J shed 5 bases, with 7 bases lying between them. In nucleotides, the CDR3 is TGCGCCAGCAGCCAAGACTTCCCTTATGGCTACACCTTC. Translation gives CASSQDFPYGYTF.

This clone has a single count. The genes are TRBV2 and TRBJ2-1; 16 bases line up with TRBD2. Trimming at V came to 8 bases and at J to 7 bases, leaving 5 bases not matched to a gene. The CDR3 spans 15 residues. The germline V gene has CDR1 SNHLY and CDR2 FYNNEI. CDR3: CASGTSGRAVNEQFF. CDR3 sequence (DNA): TGTGCCAGCGGGACTAGCGGGAGGGCCGTAAATGAGCAGTTCTTC.

The genes are TRBV19 and TRBJ2-7; 8 nucleotides align to TRBD1. Germline-derived CDR1 and CDR2 are LNHDA and SQIVND (reference sequence). The CDR3 extends over 16 amino acids. Trimming took 6 bases from V and 5 from J; bases not matched to a gene: 15. The DNA for the CDR3 is TGTGCCAGTAGCCCCTCTTGGACAGGGATGACCAACGAGCAGTACTTC. This gives the protein CASSPSWTGMTNEQYF.

About this clone itself: Germline and junction disagree at one end, which may indicate a read error. The CDR3 reads CASSERIF. The CDR3 DNA follows: TGTGCCAGCAGTGAGCGGATCTTC. The chain uses TRBV12-3 or TRBV12-4 and TRBJ2-1; tentative D call: TRBD2 (5 bases). The CDR3 loop spans 8 amino acids.

The rearrangement links TRBV11-2 to TRBJ1-1; 9 bases are shared with TRBD1. The V gene end was trimmed by 4 bases and the J gene end by 5 bases; junction bases not matched to a gene: 5. The CDR3 length is 14 residues. CDR1 is SGHAT, CDR2 FQNNGV, per germline. The CDR3 DNA reads as TGTGCCAGCAGCTCAACAGGGGGCAGGACTGAAGCTTTCTTT. Its translation is CASSSTGGRTEAFF.

This clone was seen more than once but under ten times. The chain employs TRBV4-2 and TRBJ1-1; 9 positions agree with TRBD1. The germline V gene encodes CDR1 LGHNA and CDR2 YNFKEQ. The CDR3 spans 16 residues. J was trimmed by 3 bases and V by 0 bases; bases with no gene match: 5. The CDR3 spells CASSQEGTGGYTEAFF. CDR3 bases: TGTGCCAGCAGCCAAGAGGGTACAGGGGGCTACACTGAAGCTTTCTTT.

A few counts support this clone. J is TRBJ1-2 and V is TRBV7-3; 10 bases match TRBD1. This CDR3 region has 14 residues. Germline loops: CDR1 SGHTA, CDR2 FQGTGA. Losses at the gene ends were 5 bases for V and 8 bases for J; bases not matched to a gene: 8. CDR3 nucleotides: TGTGCCAGCAGCATTACCGGGACAGGGGTCGGCTACACCTTC. Its translation is CASSITGTGVGYTF.

This sequence joins TRBV5-1 and TRBJ1-2, with a weak D call TRBD1 (6 bases). There are 12 residues in the CDR3. CDR1 and CDR2 (germline): SGHRS, YFSETQ. The germline V and J ends were trimmed by 5 bases and 4 bases, with 9 bases remaining between them. CDR3 sequence: CASSQGGYGYTF. The CDR3 nucleotides are TGCGCCAGCAGTCAAGGGGGCTATGGCTACACCTTC. Complete variable domain (other parts from reference TRBV5-1 and TRBJ1-2): KAGVTQTPRYLIKTRGQQVTLSCSPISGHRSVSWYQQTPGQGLQFLFEYFSETQRNKGNFPGRFSGRQFSNSRSEMNVSTLELGDSALYLCASSQGGYGYTFGSGTRLTVV.